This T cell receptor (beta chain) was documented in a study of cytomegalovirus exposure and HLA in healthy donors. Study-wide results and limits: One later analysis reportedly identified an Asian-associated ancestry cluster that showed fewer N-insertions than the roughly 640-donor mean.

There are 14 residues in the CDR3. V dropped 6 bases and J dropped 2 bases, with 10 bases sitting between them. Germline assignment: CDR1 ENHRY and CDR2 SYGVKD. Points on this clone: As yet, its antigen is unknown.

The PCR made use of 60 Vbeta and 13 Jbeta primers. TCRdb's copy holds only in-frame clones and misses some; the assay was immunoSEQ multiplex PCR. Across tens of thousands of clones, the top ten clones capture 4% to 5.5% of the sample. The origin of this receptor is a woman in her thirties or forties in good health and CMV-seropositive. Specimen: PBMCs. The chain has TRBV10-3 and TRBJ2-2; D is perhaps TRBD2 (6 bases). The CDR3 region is CAISWDSNTGELFF. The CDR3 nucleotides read TGTGCCATCAGCTGGGACTCTAACACCGGGGAGCTGTTTTTT.